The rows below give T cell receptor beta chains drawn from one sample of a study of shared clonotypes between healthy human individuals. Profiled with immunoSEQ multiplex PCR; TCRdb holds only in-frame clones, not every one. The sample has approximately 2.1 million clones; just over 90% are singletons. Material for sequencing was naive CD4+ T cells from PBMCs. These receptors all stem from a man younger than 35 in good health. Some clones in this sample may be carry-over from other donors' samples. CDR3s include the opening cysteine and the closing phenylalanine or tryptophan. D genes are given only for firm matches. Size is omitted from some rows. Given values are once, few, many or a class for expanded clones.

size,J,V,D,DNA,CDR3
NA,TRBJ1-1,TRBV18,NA,TGTGCCAGCTCACCATCGGCAGGCATGAACACTGAAGCTTTCTTT,CASSPSAGMNTEAFF
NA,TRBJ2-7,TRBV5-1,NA,TGCGCCAGCAGCTTGGTTGCGGGGGCTGCCTACGAGCAGTACTTC,CASSLVAGAAYEQYF
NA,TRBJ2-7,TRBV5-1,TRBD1,TGCGCCAGCAGCTCGCCCGACAGGGGGCCCTACGAGCAGTACTTC,CASSSPDRGPYEQYF
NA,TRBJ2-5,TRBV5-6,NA,TGTGCCAGCAGGGGGGCCAGCGGGGCCAAAGAGACCCAGTACTTC,CASRGASGAKETQYF
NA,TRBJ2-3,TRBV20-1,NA,TGCAGTGCGGGACTTCTACAGTATTTT,CSAGLLQYF
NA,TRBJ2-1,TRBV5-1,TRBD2,TGCGCCAGCAGCTTGGCTCGGACTAGCGGGAGGGGCGGCGATGAGCAGTTCTTC,CASSLARTSGRGGDEQFF
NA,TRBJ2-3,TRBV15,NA,TGTGCCACCAGCAGAGAGGTGGCATCTTGGGCAGATACGCAGTATTTT,CATSREVASWADTQYF
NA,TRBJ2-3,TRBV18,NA,TGTGCCAGCTCAATCCCACAAAACCTAGGGGCCCCACGCGATACGCAGTATTTT,CASSIPQNLGAPRDTQYF
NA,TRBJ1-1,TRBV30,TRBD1,TGTGCCTGGTCAGGGGGCTTAGGGGCTGAAGCTTTCTTT,CAWSGGLGAEAFF
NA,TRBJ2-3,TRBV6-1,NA,TGTGCCAGCAGTGCAAATTCTAGGGGAAGGCTGCTGCGAGATACGCAGTATTTT,CASSANSRGRLLRDTQYF
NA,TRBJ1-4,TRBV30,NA,TGTGCCTGGCGCGGGGGTTTTGCAACTAATGAAAAACTGTTTTTT,CAWRGGFATNEKLFF
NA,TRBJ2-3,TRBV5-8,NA,TGTGCCAGCAGCCGGTGGGCGCATTTTACTAGCACAGATACGCAGTATTTT,CASSRWAHFTSTDTQYF
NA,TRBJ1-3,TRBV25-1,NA,TGTGCCAGCAGTGAATGGGCACGGGCAGGTGGTGGAAACACCATATATTTT,CASSEWARAGGGNTIYF
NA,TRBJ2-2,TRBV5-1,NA,TGCGCCAGCAGCTTGTCAGGCGCGAACACCGGGGAGCTGTTTTTT,CASSLSGANTGELFF
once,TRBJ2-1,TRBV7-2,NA,TGTGCCAGCGCCCTGGAACAGAGCTCCTACAATGAGCAGTTCTTC,CASALEQSSYNEQFF
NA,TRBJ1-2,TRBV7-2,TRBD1,TGTGCCAGCAGCTTTTTCCGGGACAGGGGAATACTAGGGTATGGCTACACCTTC,CASSFFRDRGILGYGYTF
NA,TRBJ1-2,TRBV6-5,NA,TGTGCCAGCAGCCTACGAGGACATTCCCCCTATGGCTACACCTTC,CASSLRGHSPYGYTF
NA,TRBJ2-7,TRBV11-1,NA,TGTGCCAGCAGCTTATATGGGTTAGAGCCCTACGAGCAGTACTTC,CASSLYGLEPYEQYF
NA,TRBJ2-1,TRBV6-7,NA,TGTGCCAGCAGTTACTCCAAGACCCAGCAAGGTTTTGAGCAGTTCTTC,CASSYSKTQQGFEQFF
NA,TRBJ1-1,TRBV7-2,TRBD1,TGTGCCAGCAGCTTAATTGGACAGGGAAACACTGAAGCTTTCTTT,CASSLIGQGNTEAFF
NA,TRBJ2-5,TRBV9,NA,TGTGCCAGCAGCGTAGACTGGGGGGAGACCCAGTACTTC,CASSVDWGETQYF
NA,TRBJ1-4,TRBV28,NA,TGTGCCAGCAGTTTATCCCCCGAGGAAAAACTGTTTTTT,CASSLSPEEKLFF
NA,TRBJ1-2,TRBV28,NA,TGTGCCAGCAGGAGGGGAGGGAGCTATGGCTACACCTTC,CASRRGGSYGYTF
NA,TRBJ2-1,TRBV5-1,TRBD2,TGCGCCAGCAGCTGGACCCTCACTAGCGGGAGTAGAAATGAGCAGTTCTTC,CASSWTLTSGSRNEQFF
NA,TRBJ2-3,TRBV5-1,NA,TGCGCCAGCAGCTTGGCCAACACGGGGGGCACAGATACGCAGTATTTT,CASSLANTGGTDTQYF
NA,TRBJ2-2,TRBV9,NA,TGTGCCAGCAGCGTAGTTGTCGGGGAGCTGTTTTTT,CASSVVVGELFF
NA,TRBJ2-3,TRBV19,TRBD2,TGTGCCAGTAGTAGAACTAGCGGAACAGATACGCAGTATTTT,CASSRTSGTDTQYF